This T cell receptor (beta chain) was captured in a study of PD-L1 blockade in urothelial cancer. For the study at large: Between 0 and 3 prior chemotherapy regimens had been given to patients.

Clones were read by immunoSEQ multiplex PCR, and TCRdb kept only the in-frame ones, dropping some. The sample includes approximately 50,000 clones, approximately 90% of them seen just once. The CDR3 covers 15 residues. Trimming removed 2 bases at V and 1 base at J, with 11 bases between. Germline-derived CDR1 and CDR2 are SGHTA and FQGNSA. This clonotype originated in a man aged 55-75 years with urothelial cancer. The chain uses TRBV7-2 and TRBJ1-1; maybe TRBD1 (5 bases). The starting material was PBMCs, obtained around atezolizumab (anti-PD-L1) treatment. The DNA of the CDR3 is TGTGCCAGCAGCTTACAAAGGGGCCCGAACACTGAAGCTTTCTTT. Translating gives CASSLQRGPNTEAFF.